Below, 14 T cell receptor beta chains from the same sample are listed, as sequenced in a study of CD8 T cells in Susac syndrome. An input of about 0.45 to 1 ug of RNA was subjected to reverse transcription using random hexamers. TCRdb re-derived calls from the immunoSEQ multiplex PCR reads in MiXCR, one entry per CDR3 protein. The table has about 200,000 distinct CDR3 sequences, around 96% seen once; the top ten hold roughly 0.088%. The sample taken for sequencing was CD4+ T cells from PBMCs. Receptors were obtained from a human donor with multiple sclerosis.

This chain uses TRBV7-9 with TRBJ1-1; 7 nucleotides match TRBD1. The CDR3 totals 12 residues. CDR1 and CDR2 from the germline V gene are SEHNR and FQNEAQ (reference sequence). The ends lost 11 bases at V and 8 bases at J; junction bases unmatched: 11. CDR3 nucleotide sequence: TGTGCCGCCTCTCGCCAGGACAGGGAAGCTTTCTTT. Its translation is CAASRQDREAFF.

The chain links TRBV6-6 to TRBJ1-2; D is unclear. From germline, CDR1 is MNHNY and CDR2 SVGAGI (reference sequence). V dropped 5 bases and J dropped 4 bases, with 11 bases sitting between them. CDR3 length equals 13 residues. The CDR3 bases are TGTGCCAGCAGTCGCGGGGAAACCTATGGCTACACCTTC. Protein product: CASSRGETYGYTF.

This chain links TRBV11-2 with TRBJ2-4; possible D gene TRBD2, 5 bases. This CDR3 comprises 14 residues. Germline CDR1 reads SGHAT; CDR2 reads FQNNGV. The V end was cut by 4 bases, the J end by 4 bases, with 11 bases between. For the CDR3, the DNA is TGTGCCAGCAGCTCCCTCAGAGGGAAAAACATTCAGTACTTC. It encodes CASSSLRGKNIQYF.

The CDR3 loop reads CASRGSDEKLFF. CDR3 DNA: TGTGCCAGCAGGGGATCGGATGAAAAACTGTTTTTT. The V gene is TRBV7-9, the J gene TRBJ1-4; D gene ambiguous. Germline V gene lookup returns CDR1 SEHNR and CDR2 FQNEAQ (reference sequence). The CDR3 length is 12 residues. The V end was cut by 6 bases, the J end by 6 bases, with 8 bases between.

The chain employs TRBV3-1 and TRBJ2-1; unclear D gene. The CDR3 spans 13 residues. CDR1 LGHDT and CDR2 YNNKEL come from the germline V gene (reference sequence). The germline V and J ends were trimmed by 3 bases and 7 bases, with 10 bases remaining between them. CDR3 loop: CASSQHGGNEQFF. CDR3 bases: TGTGCCAGCAGCCAGCACGGTGGGAATGAGCAGTTCTTC.

This chain joins TRBV20-1 and TRBJ2-3; 7 bases are a match to TRBD2. Unmatched junction bases numbered 6, after V lost 0 bases and J lost 3 bases. Germline V gives CDR1 DFQATT, CDR2 SNEGSKA (reference sequence). CDR3 length: 15 residues. CDR3 DNA: TGCAGTGCTAGAGATCCCGGGGGACTAACAGATACGCAGTATTTT. Translated, it gives CSARDPGGLTDTQYF.

This rearrangement joins TRBV6-5 to TRBJ2-5; D uncertain. CDR1 is MNHEY and CDR2 is SVGAGI in the germline V gene. Trimming left V 4 bases short and J 4 bases short, with 10 bases between. This CDR3 has 13 amino acids. The CDR3 nucleotides read TGTGCCAGCAGTTCCCAGGAGAGAGAGACCCAGTACTTC. Translating gives CASSSQERETQYF.

The chain combines TRBV20-1 with TRBJ1-5; D not resolved. Trimming shortened V by 3 bases and J by 3 bases, and 6 bases separated the two germline ends. This CDR3 region has 12 residues. In germline, CDR1 is DFQATT, CDR2 SNEGSKA (reference sequence). The CDR3 loop reads CSASPLNQPQHF. The CDR3 DNA is TGCAGTGCTAGCCCCCTCAATCAGCCCCAGCATTTT.

In its sample, this clonotype was seen once. CDR3 residues: CASSHLPDEQYF. The CDR3 coding sequence is TGTGCCAGCAGCCACCTACCTGACGAGCAGTACTTC. This chain joins TRBV5-4 and TRBJ2-7, with no clear D. Germline CDR1 and CDR2: SGHNT and YYREEE (reference sequence). The CDR3 spans 12 residues. Trimming took off 4 bases at V and 5 bases at J, with 10 bases between the two ends.

J is TRBJ2-1 and V is TRBV3-1; no clear D gene. CDR1 and CDR2 from the germline V gene are LGHDT and YNNKEL (reference sequence). V was shortened by 0 bases and J by 6 bases, with 12 bases between the two germline ends. The CDR3 totals 15 residues. The CDR3 sequence is CASSQDFRIPNEQFF. In DNA form, the CDR3 reads TGTGCCAGCAGCCAAGATTTCCGGATTCCCAATGAGCAGTTCTTC.

The genes are TRBV20-1 and TRBJ1-5; unclear D gene. Germline-derived CDR1 and CDR2 are DFQATT and SNEGSKA (reference sequence). There are 10 residues in the CDR3. Trimming took off 5 bases at V and 5 bases at J, with 4 bases between the two ends. CDR3 in DNA: TGCAGTGCTTGGGATCAGCCCCAGCATTTT. This encodes CSAWDQPQHF.

The genes are TRBV7-2 and TRBJ2-3, with D possibly matching TRBD2 (5 bases). This CDR3 is built from 13 residues. The germline gives CDR1 SGHTA, CDR2 FQGNSA. Trimming took 4 bases from V and 8 from J, leaving 13 bases between them. CDR3 in amino acids: CASSSAGAGTQYF. The CDR3 DNA is TGTGCCAGCAGCTCCGCCGGCGCGGGTACGCAGTATTTT. The variable domain in full, with the rest retrieved from reference TRBV7-2 and TRBJ2-3, is GAGVSQSPSNKVTEKGKDVELRCDPISGHTALYWYRQSLGQGLEFLIYFQGNSAPDKSGLPSDRFSAERTGGSVSTLTIQRTQQEDSAVYLCASSSAGAGTQYFGPGTRLTVL.

The chain is built from TRBV20-1 and TRBJ2-7, with 8 bases identical to TRBD2. V lost 1 base, J lost 6 bases, and 8 bases stayed unmatched. Germline V lookup: CDR1 DFQATT, CDR2 SNEGSKA (reference sequence). The CDR3 extends over 14 amino acids. The CDR3 loop is CSARVGLAGSEQYF. DNA of the CDR3: TGCAGTGCTAGAGTGGGGTTAGCGGGAAGCGAGCAGTACTTC.

This clonotype was seen only once. The chain joins TRBV11-2 to TRBJ2-7; D might be TRBD1 or TRBD2, each matching 5 bases. Germline V gene sequence: CDR1 SGHAT, CDR2 FQNNGV. The CDR3 is 15 amino acids. Trimming shortened V by 4 bases and J by 2 bases, and 15 bases separated the two germline ends. CDR3 nucleotide sequence: TGTGCCAGCAGCTCTTCTACGTGGGACCCCTACGAGCAGTACTTC. Protein: CASSSSTWDPYEQYF.